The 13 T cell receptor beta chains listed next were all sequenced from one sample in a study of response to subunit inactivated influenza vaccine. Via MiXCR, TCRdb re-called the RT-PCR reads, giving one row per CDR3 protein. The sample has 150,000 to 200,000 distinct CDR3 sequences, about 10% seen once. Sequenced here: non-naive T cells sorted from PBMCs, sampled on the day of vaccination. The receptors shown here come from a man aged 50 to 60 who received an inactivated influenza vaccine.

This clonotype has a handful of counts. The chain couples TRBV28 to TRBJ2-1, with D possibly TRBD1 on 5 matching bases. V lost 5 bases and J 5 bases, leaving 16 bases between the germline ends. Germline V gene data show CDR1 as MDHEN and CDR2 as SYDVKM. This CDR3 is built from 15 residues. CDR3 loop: CASSRLRLTDNEQFF. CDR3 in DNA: TGTGCCAGCAGTCGTCTCCGCCTGACAGACAATGAGCAGTTCTTC. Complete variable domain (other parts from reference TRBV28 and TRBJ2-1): DVKVTQSSRYLVKRTGEKVFLECVQDMDHENMFWYRQDPGLGLRLIYFSYDVKMKEKGDIPEGYSVSREKKERFSLILESASTNQTSMYLCASSRLRLTDNEQFFGPGTRLTVL.

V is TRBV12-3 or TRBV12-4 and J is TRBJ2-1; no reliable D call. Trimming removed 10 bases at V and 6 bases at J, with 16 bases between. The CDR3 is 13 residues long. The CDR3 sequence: CANSLEDINEQFF. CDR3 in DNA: TGTGCCAACAGCCTCGAGGATATCAATGAGCAGTTCTTC.

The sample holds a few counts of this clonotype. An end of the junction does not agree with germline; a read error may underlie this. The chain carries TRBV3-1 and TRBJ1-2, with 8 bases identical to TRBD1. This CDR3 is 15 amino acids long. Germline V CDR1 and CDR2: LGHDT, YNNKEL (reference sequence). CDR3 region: CASRQDNRGRYGYTF. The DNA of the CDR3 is TGTGCCAGCCGCCAGGACAACAGGGGGAGGTATGGCTACACCTTC.

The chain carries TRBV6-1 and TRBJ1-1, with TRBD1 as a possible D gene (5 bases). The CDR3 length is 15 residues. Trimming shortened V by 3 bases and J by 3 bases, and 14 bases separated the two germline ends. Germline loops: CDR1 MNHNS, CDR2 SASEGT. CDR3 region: CASSDAGTGYTEAFF. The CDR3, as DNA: TGTGCCAGCAGTGATGCCGGGACGGGCTACACTGAAGCTTTCTTT.

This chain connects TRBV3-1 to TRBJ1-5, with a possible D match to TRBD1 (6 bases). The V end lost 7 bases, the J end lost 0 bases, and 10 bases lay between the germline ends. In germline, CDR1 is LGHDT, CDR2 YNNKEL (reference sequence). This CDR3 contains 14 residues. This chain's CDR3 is CASTQGHSNQPQHF. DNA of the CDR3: TGTGCCAGCACCCAGGGGCATAGCAATCAGCCCCAGCATTTT.

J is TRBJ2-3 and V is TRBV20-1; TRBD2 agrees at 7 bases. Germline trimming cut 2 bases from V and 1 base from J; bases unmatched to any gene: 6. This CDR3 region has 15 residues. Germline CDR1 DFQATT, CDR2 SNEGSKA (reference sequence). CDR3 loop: CSARTASGRTDTQYF. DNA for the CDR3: TGCAGTGCTAGAACGGCTAGCGGTCGCACAGATACGCAGTATTTT.

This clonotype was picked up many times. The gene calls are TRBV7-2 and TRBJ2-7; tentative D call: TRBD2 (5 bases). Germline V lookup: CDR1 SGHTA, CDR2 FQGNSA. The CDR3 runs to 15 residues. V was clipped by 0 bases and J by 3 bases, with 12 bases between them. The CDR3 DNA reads TGTGCCAGCAGCTTAGCGGTAGCGATTTTCTACGAGCAGTACTTC. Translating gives CASSLAVAIFYEQYF.

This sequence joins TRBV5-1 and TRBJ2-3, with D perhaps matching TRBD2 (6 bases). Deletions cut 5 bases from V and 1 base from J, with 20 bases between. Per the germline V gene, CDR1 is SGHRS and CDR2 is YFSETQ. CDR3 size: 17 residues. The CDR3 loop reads CASSDLIAGTGTDTQYF. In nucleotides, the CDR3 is TGCGCCAGCAGTGACCTAATTGCGGGAACGGGCACAGATACGCAGTATTTT.

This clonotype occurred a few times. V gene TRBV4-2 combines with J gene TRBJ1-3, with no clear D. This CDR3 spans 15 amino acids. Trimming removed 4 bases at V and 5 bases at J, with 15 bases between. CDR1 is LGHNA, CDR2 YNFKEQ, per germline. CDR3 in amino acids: CASSPLVDRRNTIYF. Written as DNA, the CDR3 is TGTGCCAGCAGCCCTCTTGTGGACCGGAGAAACACCATATATTTT.

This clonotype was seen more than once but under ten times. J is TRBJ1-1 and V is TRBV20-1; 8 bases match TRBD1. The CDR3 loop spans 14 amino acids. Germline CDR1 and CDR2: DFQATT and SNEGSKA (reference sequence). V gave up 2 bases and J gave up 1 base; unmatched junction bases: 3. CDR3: CSARRGQENTEAFF. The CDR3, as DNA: TGCAGTGCTAGAAGGGGACAGGAGAACACTGAAGCTTTCTTT.

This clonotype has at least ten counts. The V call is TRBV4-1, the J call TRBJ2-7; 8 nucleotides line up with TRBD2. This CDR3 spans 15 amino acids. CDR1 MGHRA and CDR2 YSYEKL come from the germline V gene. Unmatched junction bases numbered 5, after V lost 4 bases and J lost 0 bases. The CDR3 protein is CASSLSGGPSYEQYF. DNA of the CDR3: TGCGCCAGCAGCCTAAGCGGGGGTCCCTCCTACGAGCAGTACTTC.

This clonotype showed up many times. In DNA, the CDR3 is TGTGCCAGCAGCTTAAGAGGGAGCACAGATACGCAGTATTTT. Amino acid sequence: CASSLRGSTDTQYF. The chain employs TRBV7-3 and TRBJ2-3; perhaps TRBD2 as D (5 bases). The CDR3 loop spans 14 amino acids. The V end lost 1 base, the J end lost 0 bases, and 5 bases lay between the germline ends. Looked up from germline, CDR1 is SGHTA and CDR2 is FQGTGA. The full variable domain, in which reference TRBV7-3 and TRBJ2-3 provide the parts outside the CDR3, is GAGVSQTPSNKVTEKGKYVELRCDPISGHTALYWYRQSLGQGPEFLIYFQGTGAADDSGLPNDRFFAVRPEGSVSTLKIQRTERGDSAVYLCASSLRGSTDTQYFGPGTRLTVL.

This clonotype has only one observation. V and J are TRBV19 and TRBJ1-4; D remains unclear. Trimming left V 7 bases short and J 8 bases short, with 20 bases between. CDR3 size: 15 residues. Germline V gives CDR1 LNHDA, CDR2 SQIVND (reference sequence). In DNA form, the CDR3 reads TGTGCCAGTACTATGTCTGGAGGCCGTCGAGAAAAACTGTTTTTT. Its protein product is CASTMSGGRREKLFF.